This T cell receptor (beta chain) was captured by sequencing in a study of blood T cell repertoires in COVID-19 (dated by TCRdb to 2019 to 2021). Describing the broader study: Samples from collaborators originated in the United States, Italy and Spain and spanned both the acute and convalescent phases of COVID-19. The prospective study material was composed of cDNA or gDNA derived from T cells, B-cell-depleted T cells, or PBMCs. The repertoires were released in a freely available public database intended as a resource for research on the immune response to SARS-CoV-2. Deeply sampled blood TCRbeta repertoires from subjects exposed to, actively infected with, or recovered from COVID-19 were included in the dataset. A de-identified subject ID, COVID-19 status, age in years and sex were almost always included in the sample metadata. Where HLA class I and class II types were available, the types were taken from metadata supplied by the sample provider, not from assay-based typing. Samples were obtained from the ongoing ImmuneRACE study (first 160 participants) and from 1,000 to 1,500 subjects provided by 6 global collaborators. The investigation overall reported the following: The amount of clinical and demographic metadata varied by source and participant and was provided uncurated.

Another Seattle source contributed samples from volunteer blood donors who had recovered from COVID-19. Collaborating institutions collected whole blood in K2EDTA tubes following their own protocols. Collaborator samples were shipped for TCRbeta analysis as frozen whole blood, isolated PBMCs, or DNA extracted from either sample type. With respect to this clone: Its antigen is still unknown. No much larger clone exists at a distance of one base, and base qualities are not known.

The immunoSEQ Assay, a bias-controlled multiplex PCR, was used to amplify TCRbeta CDR3 regions from genomic DNA. Regarding the original processing steps: Nucleated cell counts per sample were estimated from amplification of reference gene primers within the assay. To quantify the absolute abundance of each unique TCRbeta CDR3 rearrangement, sequence reads were collapsed and filtered. For each sample, productive Simpson clonality was calculated by taking the square root of Simpson's diversity index across productive rearrangements. Held by TCRdb, this immuneACCESS table contains in-frame sequences only and omits some clones. Under half of the omission traces to an unresolved V gene where checked; the cause of the rest is unknown. That table furnishes V, J and clone size, whereas the DNA furnished D and trimming. This sample lists more than 300,000 clones; about 90% were detected once. Roughly 6.5% of the sample lies in the top ten.

Relative to germline, V is missing 5 bases and J is missing 0 bases, with 5 bases of the junction outside any gene match. Taken from the germline V gene (reference sequence), the CDR1 and CDR2 loops are LNHDA and SQIVND. Taken from cysteine to phenylalanine, the CDR3 has 15 residues. Only the CDR3 part of the read is kept: 45 bases, read in frame from the first base. The chain links TRBV19 with TRBJ2-3, and 7 junctional nucleotides match TRBD1. The sequence derives from a man aged 18 to 29 who had recovered from COVID-19. The sequenced sample was peripheral blood. CDR3 loop: CASSLQGSSTDTQYF. The DNA reads TGTGCCAGTAGTTTACAGGGGAGTAGCACAGATACGCAGTATTTT.